The rows below give T cell receptor beta chains drawn from one sample of a study of cytomegalovirus exposure and HLA in healthy donors. Profiled with immunoSEQ multiplex PCR; TCRdb holds only in-frame clones, not every one. The table records about 110,000 clones, around 75% of them present only once. The material sequenced was PBMCs. Every receptor here comes from a man aged 25 to 40 in good health and CMV-seronegative. The CDR3 runs from the conserved cysteine through the conserved F or W. A D gene is named only where the DNA matches it firmly. Rows may omit the clone size; those that give it use once, few, many or a size class.

abundance,v_gene,d_gene,j_gene,CDR3nt,CDR3aa
NA,TRBV10-2,TRBD1,TRBJ1-4,TGCGCCAGCAGTGAGACGCTCTCCGGGACAGGGGAGGGAAAACTGTTTTTT,CASSETLSGTGEGKLFF
once,TRBV28,TRBD1,TRBJ1-2,TGTGCCAGCAGTTTATCGACAGGGGGCATAAATGGCTACACCTTC,CASSLSTGGINGYTF
NA,TRBV30,NA,TRBJ1-2,TGTGCCTGGACGGTGTCTAACTATGGCTACACCTTC,CAWTVSNYGYTF
few,TRBV2,NA,TRBJ1-4,TGTGCCAGCAGTGATGGCCAGGATGAAAAACTGTTTTTT,CASSDGQDEKLFF
NA,TRBV7-2,TRBD1,TRBJ2-7,TGTGCCAGCAGCTCTACAGGGGGCTCCTACGAGCAGTACTTC,CASSSTGGSYEQYF
few,TRBV5-1,TRBD1,TRBJ2-3,TGCGCCAGCAGCGTGGGACAGTTTTTCACAGATACGCAGTATTTT,CASSVGQFFTDTQYF
NA,TRBV7-9,TRBD2,TRBJ2-2,TGTGCCAGCAGCGCGGGACTAGCGGGGGGGCCCGGCGGGGAGCTGTTTTTT,CASSAGLAGGPGGELFF
NA,TRBV29-1,TRBD1,TRBJ1-5,TGCAGCGCCGGACAGGGTAGCAATCAGCCCCAGCATTTT,CSAGQGSNQPQHF
NA,TRBV27,TRBD2,TRBJ2-1,TGTGCCAGCAGGCGGGGGACTACGGTCCGCGGTTTGGAGCAGTTCTTC,CASRRGTTVRGLEQFF
NA,TRBV25-1,TRBD1,TRBJ1-4,TGTGCCAGCAGTGCAACACTGGGACAGGGCCTAAATGAAAAACTGTTTTTT,CASSATLGQGLNEKLFF
NA,TRBV2,NA,TRBJ2-3,TGTGCCAGCATGCGGACTCGACCAGATACGCAGTATTTT,CASMRTRPDTQYF
few,TRBV7-6,TRBD2,TRBJ2-5,TGTGCCAGCAGCGACCAGCGGGAGGGACAAGAGACCCAGTACTTC,CASSDQREGQETQYF
NA,TRBV5-4,TRBD1,TRBJ2-2,TGTGCCAGCAGTCAGGGGGCGCTGGGTAACACCGGGGAGCTGTTTTTT,CASSQGALGNTGELFF
once,TRBV28,TRBD1,TRBJ1-2,TGTGCCAGCAGTCCTTCAGACAGGGATCCTGGCTACACCTTC,CASSPSDRDPGYTF
NA,TRBV2,NA,TRBJ1-2,TGTGCCAGCAGCGACGAAGACAGGAATCTTTCTTATGGCTACACCTTC,CASSDEDRNLSYGYTF
NA,TRBV5-1,TRBD2,TRBJ2-3,TGCGCCAGCAGGGTTCATGGACTAGCGGTTGGAACAGATACGCAGTATTTT,CASRVHGLAVGTDTQYF
NA,TRBV5-8,NA,TRBJ2-2,TGTGCCAGCAGCTACTATAACACCGGGGAGCTGTTTTTT,CASSYYNTGELFF
NA,TRBV5-1,TRBD1,TRBJ2-1,TGCGCCAGCAGCAGGGACAGGGGAGCCTACAATGAGCAGTTCTTC,CASSRDRGAYNEQFF
NA,TRBV20-1,NA,TRBJ1-5,TGCAGTGCTAGCGCGGGACAGCCCCAGCATTTT,CSASAGQPQHF
NA,TRBV13,TRBD2,TRBJ2-1,TGTGCCAGCAGCCCTTCCCCCCAGCGGGAGGTCTACAATGAGCAGTTCTTC,CASSPSPQREVYNEQFF
NA,TRBV5-1,TRBD2,TRBJ2-3,TGCGCCAGCAGCTTGGCCGGGACTAGCGGGGGGGATACGCAGTATTTT,CASSLAGTSGGDTQYF
NA,TRBV4-2,NA,TRBJ1-1,TGTGCCAGCAGCCAGCCTTACAGGGAGAACACTGAAGCTTTCTTT,CASSQPYRENTEAFF
NA,TRBV4-2,NA,TRBJ2-1,TGTGCCAGCAGCCAAGAGACTAGTGGTTTCAATGAGCAGTTCTTC,CASSQETSGFNEQFF
NA,TRBV5-6,TRBD1,TRBJ2-7,TGTGCCAGCAGCGATCCCGGGACAGGGCTCTACGAGCAGTACTTC,CASSDPGTGLYEQYF
NA,TRBV5-6,NA,TRBJ1-5,TGTGCCAGCAGCTACTTCCAGGCTGCGGGGCAGCCCCAGCATTTT,CASSYFQAAGQPQHF
NA,TRBV4-2,TRBD2,TRBJ2-3,TGTGCCAGCAGCCAAGTCCGCAGTGGGAGGGCGGGTACGCAGTATTTT,CASSQVRSGRAGTQYF
NA,TRBV7-3,TRBD2,TRBJ2-2,TGTGCCAGCAGCCTTGGGGGGAGGGCCGGAACCGGGGAGCTGTTTTTT,CASSLGGRAGTGELFF
NA,TRBV27,NA,TRBJ1-2,TGTGCCAGCAGTCCTGAGGGTACCTATGGCTACACCTTC,CASSPEGTYGYTF
NA,TRBV7-7,NA,TRBJ2-5,TGTGCCAGCAGCTTAGTAGGGGGGGCCCTACAAGAGACCCAGTACTTC,CASSLVGGALQETQYF
NA,TRBV29-1,TRBD1,TRBJ1-1,TGCAGCGTTGACAGGGGGGCCGGAGGAGCTTTCTTT,CSVDRGAGGAFF
NA,TRBV5-6,NA,TRBJ1-5,TGTGCCAGCAGCTTGTTTTTGGGGGCTAGCAATCAGCCCCAGCATTTT,CASSLFLGASNQPQHF
NA,TRBV6-5,NA,TRBJ1-1,TGTGCCAGCGGGCGTTTAAACACTGAAGCTTTCTTT,CASGRLNTEAFF
NA,TRBV7-2,NA,TRBJ2-5,TGTGCCAGCAGCCTAGATCGGGAGACCCAGTACTTC,CASSLDRETQYF
NA,TRBV6-1,TRBD1,TRBJ2-3,TGTGCCAGCAGTGTCGGGGACAGGGATTATGGAGATACGCAGTATTTT,CASSVGDRDYGDTQYF
NA,TRBV9,TRBD1,TRBJ1-5,TGTGCCAGCAGCGTAGACGGACAGGCTGGCAATCAGCCCCAGCATTTT,CASSVDGQAGNQPQHF
NA,TRBV5-4,NA,TRBJ2-5,TGTGCCAGCAGGACACTAGGAGAGACCCAGTACTTC,CASRTLGETQYF
NA,TRBV10-3,NA,TRBJ1-4,TGTGCCATCAGTGCAGGGGCTGAGGAAAAACTGTTTTTT,CAISAGAEEKLFF
NA,TRBV4-1,NA,TRBJ1-2,TGCGCCAGCAGCCAAGAAACTGAAGCGGACAGAAACTATGGCTACACCTTC,CASSQETEADRNYGYTF
NA,TRBV19,NA,TRBJ1-1,TGTGCCAGTAGTATCAGCCACGGGCAGGGAGGAGGGAACACTGAAGCTTTCTTT,CASSISHGQGGGNTEAFF
NA,TRBV28,NA,TRBJ2-1,TGTGCCAGCAATGTGGGGGGAACGGTTTTAAAAGGTGAGCAGTTCTTC,CASNVGGTVLKGEQFF
NA,TRBV19,NA,TRBJ2-3,TGTGCCAGTAATTGGGCAGGGGAGGGGACAGATACGCAGTATTTT,CASNWAGEGTDTQYF
NA,TRBV4-3,TRBD2,TRBJ2-1,TGCGCCAGCAGCCCGACTAATTCTCCGGGACTAGCGGGGCATTACAATGAGCAGTTCTTC,CASSPTNSPGLAGHYNEQFF
NA,TRBV12-5,TRBD2,TRBJ2-3,TGTGCTAGTGGTGGACTAGCGGATAACACAGATACGCAGTATTTT,CASGGLADNTDTQYF
NA,TRBV19,TRBD2,TRBJ2-7,TGTGCCAGTACGGGCGGGGCTAGCGGGGAATACGAGCAGTACTTC,CASTGGASGEYEQYF
NA,TRBV5-4,TRBD2,TRBJ2-3,TGTGCCAGCAGCCCGGTGACTAGCGGGGGCGTAGATACGCAGTATTTT,CASSPVTSGGVDTQYF
once,TRBV27,TRBD2,TRBJ2-7,TGTGCCAGCAGTTTATCGGCGGGAGGAGCCTACGAGCAGTACTTC,CASSLSAGGAYEQYF
few,TRBV6-1,TRBD2,TRBJ2-1,TGTGCCAGCAGGCTAGCGGGTGACAATGAGCAGTTCTTC,CASRLAGDNEQFF
few,TRBV4-1,TRBD1,TRBJ1-1,TGCGCCAGCAGCCAAGTGGACAGGGTGAACAGTGAAGCTTTCTTT,CASSQVDRVNSEAFF
NA,TRBV7-9,TRBD2,TRBJ2-3,TGTGCCAGCAGCCCCTCAGCGGGGTACACAGATACGCAGTATTTT,CASSPSAGYTDTQYF
once,TRBV29-1,NA,TRBJ2-5,TGCAGCGTTGCTACAGGGGCGGGGAACCAAGAGACCCAGTACTTC,CSVATGAGNQETQYF
NA,TRBV28,TRBD1,TRBJ1-3,TGTGCCAGCAGTTTATACAGGGGAGGTGGAAACACCATATATTTT,CASSLYRGGGNTIYF
NA,TRBV7-6,NA,TRBJ2-2,TGTGCCAGCAGCTTCGCCGGGGAGCTGTTTTTT,CASSFAGELFF
NA,TRBV28,TRBD1,TRBJ2-2,TGTGCCAGCAGTGCCCCCGGGGACAGGACCGGGGAGCTGTTTTTT,CASSAPGDRTGELFF
NA,TRBV4-1,TRBD1,TRBJ2-1,TGCGCCAGCAGCCAAGTTGCGGGACAGGGGCACAACGAGCAGTTCTTC,CASSQVAGQGHNEQFF